This T cell receptor (beta chain) is drawn from a study of shared clonotypes between healthy human individuals. The V end was cut by 1 base, the J end by 8 bases, with 25 bases between. The germline CDR1 and CDR2 sequences are SGHRS and YFSETQ. The CDR3 covers 18 residues. Generated by immunoSEQ multiplex PCR, the TCRdb table keeps only in-frame clones and is missing some. The data hold more than 2 million clones, with about 94% observed a single time. The rearrangement links TRBV5-1 to TRBJ2-1; a weak D match, TRBD2 (6 bases). Sequenced material: naive CD4+ T cells sorted from blood. Subset in this sample: CD45RA+ positively selected. This clonotype was sampled from a man aged 18 to 29 in good health. The CDR3 loop is CASSLRMAGSPQSHEQFF. In DNA form, the CDR3 reads TGCGCCAGCAGCTTGAGAATGGCGGGGTCACCTCAAAGTCATGAGCAGTTCTTC. Filled out from reference TRBV5-1 and TRBJ2-1, the complete variable domain reads KAGVTQTPRYLIKTRGQQVTLSCSPISGHRSVSWYQQTPGQGLQFLFEYFSETQRNKGNFPGRFSGRQFSNSRSEMNVSTLELGDSALYLCASSLRMAGSPQSHEQFFGPGTRLTVL.